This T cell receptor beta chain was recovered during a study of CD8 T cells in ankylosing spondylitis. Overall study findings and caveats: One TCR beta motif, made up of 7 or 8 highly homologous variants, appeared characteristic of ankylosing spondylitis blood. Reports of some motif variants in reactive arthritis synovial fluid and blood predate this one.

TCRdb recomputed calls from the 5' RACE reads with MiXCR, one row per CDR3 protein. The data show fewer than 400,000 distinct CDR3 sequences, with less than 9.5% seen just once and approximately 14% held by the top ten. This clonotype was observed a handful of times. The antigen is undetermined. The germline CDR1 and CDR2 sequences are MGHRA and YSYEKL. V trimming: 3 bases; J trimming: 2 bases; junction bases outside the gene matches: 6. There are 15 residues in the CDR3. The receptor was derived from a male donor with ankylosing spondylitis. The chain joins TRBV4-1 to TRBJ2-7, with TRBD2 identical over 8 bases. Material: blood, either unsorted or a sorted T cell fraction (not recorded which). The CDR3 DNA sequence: TGCGCCAGCAGCCAGCTAGCGGGTCTCCCCTACGAGCAGTACTTC. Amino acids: CASSQLAGLPYEQYF.